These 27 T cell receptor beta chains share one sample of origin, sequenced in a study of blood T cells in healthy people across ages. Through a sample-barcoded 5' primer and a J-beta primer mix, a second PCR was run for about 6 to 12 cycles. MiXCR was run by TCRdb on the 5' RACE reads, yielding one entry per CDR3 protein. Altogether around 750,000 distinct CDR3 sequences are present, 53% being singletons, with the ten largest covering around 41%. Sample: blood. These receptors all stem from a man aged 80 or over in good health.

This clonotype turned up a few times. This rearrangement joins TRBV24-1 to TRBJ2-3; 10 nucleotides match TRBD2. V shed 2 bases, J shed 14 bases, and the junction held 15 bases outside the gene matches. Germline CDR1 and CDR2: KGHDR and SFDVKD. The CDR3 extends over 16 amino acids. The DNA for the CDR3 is TGTGCCACCAGTGATTCGCCACTAGCGGGGCCCGGATACGCGTATTTT. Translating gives CATSDSPLAGPGYAYF.

In DNA, the CDR3 is TGCAGCGTTGATCAGGGTGAGGAGACCCAGTTCTTC. It yields the protein CSVDQGEETQFF. The V gene is TRBV29-1, the J gene TRBJ2-5; D is perhaps TRBD1 (5 bases). The DNA end lines up better with TRBJ2-1; the J call may be wrong. The CDR3 runs 12 residues. CDR1 is SQVTM, CDR2 ANQGSEA, per germline.

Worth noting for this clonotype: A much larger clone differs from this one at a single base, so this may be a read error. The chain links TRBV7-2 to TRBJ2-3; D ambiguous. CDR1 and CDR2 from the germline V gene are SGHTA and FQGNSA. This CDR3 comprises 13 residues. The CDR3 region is CASSLGGADTRYF. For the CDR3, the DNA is TGTGCCAGCAGCTTAGGAGGTGCAGATACGCGGTATTTT.

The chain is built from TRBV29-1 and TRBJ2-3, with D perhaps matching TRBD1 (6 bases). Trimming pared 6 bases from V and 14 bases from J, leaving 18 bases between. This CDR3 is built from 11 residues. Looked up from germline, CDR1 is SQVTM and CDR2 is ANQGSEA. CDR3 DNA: TGCAGCGTGGATCTGGACAGATACGCGTATTTT. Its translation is CSVDLDRYAYF.

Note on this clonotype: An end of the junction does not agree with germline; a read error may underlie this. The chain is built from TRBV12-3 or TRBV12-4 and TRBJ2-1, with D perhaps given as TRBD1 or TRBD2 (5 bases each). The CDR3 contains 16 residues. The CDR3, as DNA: TGTGCCAGCAGCCCCGGGACCCAAGAAGGGCTGGAGGATCAGTTTTTC. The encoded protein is CASSPGTQEGLEDQFF.

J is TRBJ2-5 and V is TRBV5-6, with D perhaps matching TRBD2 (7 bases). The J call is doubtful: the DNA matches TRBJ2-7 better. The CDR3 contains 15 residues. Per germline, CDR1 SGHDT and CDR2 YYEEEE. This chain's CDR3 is CASSAQGHGRDEQYF. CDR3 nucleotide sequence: TGTGCCAGCAGCGCCCAGGGACATGGGAGGGACGAGCAGTACTTC.

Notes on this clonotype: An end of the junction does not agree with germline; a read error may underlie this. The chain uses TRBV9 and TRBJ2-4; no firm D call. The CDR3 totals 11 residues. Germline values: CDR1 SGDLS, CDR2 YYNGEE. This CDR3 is CVSSVGEEQYF. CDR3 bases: TGTGTCAGCAGCGTAGGTGAAGAGCAGTACTTC.

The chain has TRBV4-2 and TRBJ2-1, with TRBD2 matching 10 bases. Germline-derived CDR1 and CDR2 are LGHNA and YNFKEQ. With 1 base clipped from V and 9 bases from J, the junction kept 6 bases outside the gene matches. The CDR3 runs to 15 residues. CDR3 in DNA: TGTGCCAGCAGCCAAGCGGCTAGCGGGAGCCCTGAGCAGTTCTTC. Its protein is CASSQAASGSPEQFF.

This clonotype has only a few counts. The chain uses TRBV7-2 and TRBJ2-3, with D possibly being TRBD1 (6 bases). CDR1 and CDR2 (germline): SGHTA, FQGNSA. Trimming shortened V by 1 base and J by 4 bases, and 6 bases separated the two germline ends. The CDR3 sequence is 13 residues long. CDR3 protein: CASSLDRADTQYF. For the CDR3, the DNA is TGTGCCAGCAGCTTAGACAGGGCAGATACGCAGTATTTT.

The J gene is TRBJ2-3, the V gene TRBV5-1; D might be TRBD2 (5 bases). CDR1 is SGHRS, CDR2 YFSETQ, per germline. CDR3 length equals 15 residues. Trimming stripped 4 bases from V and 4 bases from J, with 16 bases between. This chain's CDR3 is CASSPVAGNSDTQYF. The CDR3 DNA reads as TGCGCCAGCAGCCCGGTTGCGGGTAACTCAGATACGCAGTATTTT. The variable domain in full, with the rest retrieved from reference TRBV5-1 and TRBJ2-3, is KAGVTQTPRYLIKTRGQQVTLSCSPISGHRSVSWYQQTPGQGLQFLFEYFSETQRNKGNFPGRFSGRQFSNSRSEMNVSTLELGDSALYLCASSPVAGNSDTQYFGPGTRLTVL.

The CDR3 reads CASSLRMGQGHKNIQYF. CDR3 sequence (DNA): TGTGCCAGCAGTTTACGTATGGGGCAGGGACACAAAAACATTCAGTACTTC. The chain combines TRBV28 with TRBJ2-4; TRBD1 is a possible D gene (6 bases). V gave up 2 bases and J gave up 3 bases, with 17 bases separating them. The germline V gene has CDR1 MDHEN and CDR2 SYDVKM. The CDR3 totals 17 residues.

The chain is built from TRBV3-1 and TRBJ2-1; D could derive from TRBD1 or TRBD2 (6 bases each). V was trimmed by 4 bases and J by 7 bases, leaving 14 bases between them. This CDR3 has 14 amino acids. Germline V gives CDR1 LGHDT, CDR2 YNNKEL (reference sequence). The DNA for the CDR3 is TGTGCCAGCAGCCCCGGGGGCAGGGTGAATGAGCAGTTCTTC. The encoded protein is CASSPGGRVNEQFF.

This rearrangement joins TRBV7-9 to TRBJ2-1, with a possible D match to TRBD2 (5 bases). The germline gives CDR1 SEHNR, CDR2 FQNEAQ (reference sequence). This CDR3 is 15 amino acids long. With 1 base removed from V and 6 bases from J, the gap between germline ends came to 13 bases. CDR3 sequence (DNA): TGTGCCAGCAGCTTAGAGGGAGCTAGAGGCAATGAGCAGTTCTTC. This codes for CASSLEGARGNEQFF.

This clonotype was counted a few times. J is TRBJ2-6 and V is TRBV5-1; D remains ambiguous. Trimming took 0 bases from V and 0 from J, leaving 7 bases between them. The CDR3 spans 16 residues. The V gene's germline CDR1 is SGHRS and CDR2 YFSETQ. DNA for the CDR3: TGCGCCAGCAGCTTGGTCGAGAACTCTGGGGCCAACGTCCTGACTTTC. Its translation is CASSLVENSGANVLTF.

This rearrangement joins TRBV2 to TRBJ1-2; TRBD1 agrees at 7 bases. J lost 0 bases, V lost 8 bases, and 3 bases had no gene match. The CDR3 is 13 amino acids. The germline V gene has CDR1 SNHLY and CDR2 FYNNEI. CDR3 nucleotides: TGTGCCAGCGGGACAGCAGCTAACTATGGCTACACCTTC. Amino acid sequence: CASGTAANYGYTF.

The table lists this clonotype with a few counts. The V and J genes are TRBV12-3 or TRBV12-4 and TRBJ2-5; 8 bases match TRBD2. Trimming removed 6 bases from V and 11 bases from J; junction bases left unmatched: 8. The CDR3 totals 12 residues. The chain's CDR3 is CASSLKRELQYF. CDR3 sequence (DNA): TGTGCCAGCAGCTTAAAGCGGGAGTTGCAGTACTTC.

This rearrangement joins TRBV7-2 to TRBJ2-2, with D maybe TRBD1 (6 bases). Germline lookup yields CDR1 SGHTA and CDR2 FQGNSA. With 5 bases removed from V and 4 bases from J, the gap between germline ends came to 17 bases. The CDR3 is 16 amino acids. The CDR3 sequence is CASSPRRGTRTGELFF. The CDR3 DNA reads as TGTGCCAGCAGCCCCCGTAGGGGGACGCGCACCGGGGAGCTGTTTTTT.

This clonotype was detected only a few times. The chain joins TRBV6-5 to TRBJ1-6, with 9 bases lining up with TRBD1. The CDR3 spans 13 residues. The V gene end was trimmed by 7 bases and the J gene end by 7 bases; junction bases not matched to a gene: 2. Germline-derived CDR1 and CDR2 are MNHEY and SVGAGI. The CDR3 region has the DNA TGTGCCAGCATGGACAGGGGAAATTCACCCCTCCACTTT. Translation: CASMDRGNSPLHF.

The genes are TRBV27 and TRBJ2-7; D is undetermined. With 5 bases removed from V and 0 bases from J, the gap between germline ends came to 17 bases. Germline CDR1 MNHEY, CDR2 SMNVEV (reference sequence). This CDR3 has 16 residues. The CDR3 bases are TGTGCCAGCAGTCCCTACCGGACGACGAGCTCCTACGAGCAGTACTTC. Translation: CASSPYRTTSSYEQYF.

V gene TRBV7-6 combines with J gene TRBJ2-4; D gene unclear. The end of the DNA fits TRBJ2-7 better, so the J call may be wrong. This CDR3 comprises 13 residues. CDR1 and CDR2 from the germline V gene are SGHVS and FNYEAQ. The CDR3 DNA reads TGTGCCAGCAGCTTAGTGGGCAGCGACGAGCAGTACTTC. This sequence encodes CASSLVGSDEQYF.

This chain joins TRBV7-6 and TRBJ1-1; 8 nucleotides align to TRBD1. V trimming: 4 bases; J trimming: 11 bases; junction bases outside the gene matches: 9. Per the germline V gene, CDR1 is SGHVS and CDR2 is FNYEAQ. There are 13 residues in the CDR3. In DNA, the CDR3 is TGTGCCAGCAGCTCCGGGACAGGAGGCCTCGCTTTCTTT. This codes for CASSSGTGGLAFF.

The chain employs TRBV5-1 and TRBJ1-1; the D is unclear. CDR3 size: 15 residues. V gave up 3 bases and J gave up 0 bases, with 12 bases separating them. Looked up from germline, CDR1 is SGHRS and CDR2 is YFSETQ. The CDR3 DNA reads TGCGCCAGCAGCTCCACCAGCGATCTGAACACTGAAGCTTTCTTT. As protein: CASSSTSDLNTEAFF.

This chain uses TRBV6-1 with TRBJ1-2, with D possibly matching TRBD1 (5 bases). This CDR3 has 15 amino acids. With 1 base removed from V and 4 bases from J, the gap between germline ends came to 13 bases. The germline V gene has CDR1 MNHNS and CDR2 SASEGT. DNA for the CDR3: TGTGCCAGCAGTGAAGGGGGGACGGCCGTCTATGGCTACACCTTC. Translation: CASSEGGTAVYGYTF.

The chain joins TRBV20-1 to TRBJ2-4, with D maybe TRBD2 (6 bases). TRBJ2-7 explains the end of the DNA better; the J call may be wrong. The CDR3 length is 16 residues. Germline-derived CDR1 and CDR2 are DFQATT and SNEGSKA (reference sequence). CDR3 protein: CSARDLNPRGLAEQYF. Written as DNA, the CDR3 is TGCAGTGCTAGAGATCTCAATCCTCGGGGACTGGCCGAGCAGTACTTC.

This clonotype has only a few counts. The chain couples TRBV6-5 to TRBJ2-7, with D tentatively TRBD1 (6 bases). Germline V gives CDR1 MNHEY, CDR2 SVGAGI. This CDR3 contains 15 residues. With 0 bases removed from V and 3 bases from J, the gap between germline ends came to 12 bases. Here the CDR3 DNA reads TGTGCCAGCAGTTACTCGACCAGGGGTGGCTACGAGCAGTACTTC. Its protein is CASSYSTRGGYEQYF.

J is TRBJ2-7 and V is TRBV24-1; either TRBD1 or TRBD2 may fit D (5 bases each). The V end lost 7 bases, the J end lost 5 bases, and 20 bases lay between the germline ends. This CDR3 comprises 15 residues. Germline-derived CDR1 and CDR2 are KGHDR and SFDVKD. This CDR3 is CATSDSRDGINEQYF. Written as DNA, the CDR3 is TGTGCCACCAGCGACAGCCGGGACGGCATCAACGAGCAGTACTTC.

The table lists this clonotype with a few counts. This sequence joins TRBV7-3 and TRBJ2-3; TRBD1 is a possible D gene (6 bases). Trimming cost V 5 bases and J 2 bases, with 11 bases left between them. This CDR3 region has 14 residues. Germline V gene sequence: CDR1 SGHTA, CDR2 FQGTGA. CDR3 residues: CASSPDRYTDTQYF. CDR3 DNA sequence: TGTGCCAGCAGCCCCGACAGGTACACAGATACGCAGTATTTT.